This T cell receptor beta chain comes out of a study of glioma-infiltrating T cells. Study conclusions and caveats: Shared blood CDR3 signature motifs marked patients with low tissue-blood divergence.

The table lists this clonotype with a count of one. Its cognate antigen is unknown. One end of the junction fails to match germline, which may point to a read error. Looked up from germline, CDR1 is LGHNA and CDR2 is YSLEER. There are 15 residues in the CDR3. TCR alpha and beta CDR3 regions were amplified from RNA using iRepertoire nested multiplex PCR. TCRdb re-analysed the multiplex PCR reads in MiXCR, keeping a single row per CDR3 protein. The sample carries 300,000 to 450,000 distinct CDR3 sequences, about 40% recorded once. This sequence originates from a human donor with low-grade glioma or glioblastoma, undergoing nonglioma brain surgery, or in good health (not recorded which). Sequenced: glioma tissue, nonneoplastic brain tissue, or PBMCs (not recorded which). The rearrangement joins TRBV4-3 to TRBJ1-2; no clear D. The CDR3 DNA reads TGCGCCAGCAGCCAAGATAGGGAGGACGGCTATGGCTTCACCTTC. Translating it yields CASSQDREDGYGFTF.